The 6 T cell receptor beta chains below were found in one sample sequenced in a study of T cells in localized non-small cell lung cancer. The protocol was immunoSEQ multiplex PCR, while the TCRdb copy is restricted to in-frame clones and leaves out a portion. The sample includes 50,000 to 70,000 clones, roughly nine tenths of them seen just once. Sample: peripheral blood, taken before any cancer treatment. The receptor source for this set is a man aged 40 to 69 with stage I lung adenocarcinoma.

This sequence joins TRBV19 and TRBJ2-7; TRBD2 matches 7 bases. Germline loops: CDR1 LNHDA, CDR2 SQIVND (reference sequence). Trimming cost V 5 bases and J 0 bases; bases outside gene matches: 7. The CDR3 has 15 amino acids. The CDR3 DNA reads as TGTGCCAGTAGTGGCGGGCGGACTAGCTCCTACGAGCAGTACTTC. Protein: CASSGGRTSSYEQYF.

CDR3 nucleotides: TGTGCCTGGAGTTACGAGAGAAGGACCCAGTACTTC. It is translated as CAWSYERRTQYF. This sequence joins TRBV30 and TRBJ2-5; D not certain. The CDR3 contains 12 residues. Between the trimmed V and J ends, which lost 2 bases and 7 bases, there was a span of 11 bases. The V gene's germline CDR1 is GTSNPN and CDR2 SVGIG (reference sequence).

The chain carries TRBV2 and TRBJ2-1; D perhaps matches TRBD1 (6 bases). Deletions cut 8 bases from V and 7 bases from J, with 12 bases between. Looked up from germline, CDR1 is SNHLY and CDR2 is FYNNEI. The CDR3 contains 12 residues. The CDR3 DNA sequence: TGTGCCAGCCGGGACATCTCTAATGAGCAGTTCTTC. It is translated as CASRDISNEQFF.

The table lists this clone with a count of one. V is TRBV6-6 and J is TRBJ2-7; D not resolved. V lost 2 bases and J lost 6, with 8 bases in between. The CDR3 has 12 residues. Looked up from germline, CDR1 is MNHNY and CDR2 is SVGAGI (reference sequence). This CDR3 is CASSYGLVEQYF. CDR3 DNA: TGTGCCAGCAGTTACGGCTTGGTCGAGCAGTACTTC.

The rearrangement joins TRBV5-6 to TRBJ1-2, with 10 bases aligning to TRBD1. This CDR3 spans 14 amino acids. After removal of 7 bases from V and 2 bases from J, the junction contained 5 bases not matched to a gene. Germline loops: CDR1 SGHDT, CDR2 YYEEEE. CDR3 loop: CASHRTGGNYGYTF. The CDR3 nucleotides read TGTGCCAGCCACAGGACAGGGGGAAACTATGGCTACACCTTC.

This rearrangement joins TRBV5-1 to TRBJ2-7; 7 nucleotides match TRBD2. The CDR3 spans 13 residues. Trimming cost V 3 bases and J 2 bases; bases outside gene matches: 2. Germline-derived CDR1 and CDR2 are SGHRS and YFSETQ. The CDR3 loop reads CASSYGGAYEQYF. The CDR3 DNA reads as TGCGCCAGCAGCTATGGGGGGGCCTACGAGCAGTACTTC.